Below, one TCR beta chain is given with its context. Its antigen is not known. This entry belongs to a study of beta chain features in type 1 diabetes. As for the study in general: Patients looked much like healthy donors when it came to age, gender and cell yields. General study findings and limits: Type 1 diabetes patients showed fewer insertions and more deletions at VDJ junctions. The study found moderately but significantly shorter TCRB CDR3s in all four CD4+ subsets of Type 1 diabetes patients.

Germline lookup yields CDR1 SGHNT and CDR2 YYREEE (reference sequence). Trimming took 0 bases from V and 0 from J, leaving 16 bases between them. The CDR3 contains 17 residues. All of the isolated RNA was reverse transcribed, so expressed TCRB transcripts were sequenced. The assay was immunoSEQ multiplex PCR, and TCRdb's table has in-frame clones only and misses some. The table lists about 400,000 clones, around 12% of them singletons. This rearrangement joins TRBV5-4 to TRBJ2-7; perhaps TRBD1 as D (6 bases). The source is a woman younger than 30 with type 1 diabetes. Sequencing was carried out using naive CD4+ T cells from blood. CDR3 in DNA: TGTGCCAGCAGCTTGGGGAACCCGGGACACGACTCCTACGAGCAGTACTTC. Residues: CASSLGNPGHDSYEQYF. The full variable domain, rest sourced from reference TRBV5-4 and TRBJ2-7, is ETGVTQSPTHLIKTRGQQVTLRCSSQSGHNTVSWYQQALGQGPQFIFQYYREEENGRGNFPPRFSGLQFPNYSSELNVNALELDDSALYLCASSLGNPGHDSYEQYFGPGTRLTVT.